This T cell receptor beta chain was identified in a study of blood T cell repertoires in COVID-19. Assay used: immunoSEQ multiplex PCR; TCRdb lists only in-frame clones, some missing. The sample consists of approximately 180,000 clones, approximately 85% of them appearing once. The origin of this receptor is a man between 60 and 70 years old with acute or convalescent COVID-19. Input material: peripheral blood.

The CDR3 region has the DNA TGCAGCGTTGAAGAAGGGGTGGGCCAGGGCCACTACGAGCAGTACTTC. It specifies CSVEEGVGQGHYEQYF. This chain connects TRBV29-1 to TRBJ2-7, with D possibly matching TRBD1 (5 bases). Germline V gene data show CDR1 as SQVTM and CDR2 as ANQGSEA. V was pared by 0 bases and J by 3 bases, with 18 bases between. CDR3 size: 16 residues.